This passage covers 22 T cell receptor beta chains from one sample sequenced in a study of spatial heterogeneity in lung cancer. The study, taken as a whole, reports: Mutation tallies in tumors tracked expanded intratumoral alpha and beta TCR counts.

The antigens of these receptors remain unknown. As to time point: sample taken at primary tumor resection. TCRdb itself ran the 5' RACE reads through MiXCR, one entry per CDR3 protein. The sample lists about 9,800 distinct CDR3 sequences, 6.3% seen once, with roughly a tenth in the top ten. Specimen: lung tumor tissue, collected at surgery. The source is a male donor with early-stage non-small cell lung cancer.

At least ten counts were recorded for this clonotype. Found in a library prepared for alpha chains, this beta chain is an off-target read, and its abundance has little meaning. CDR3 residues: CASSLREGYGYTF. In DNA, the CDR3 is TGTGCCAGCAGTTTGAGGGAAGGTTATGGCTACACCTTC. The V and J genes are TRBV27 and TRBJ1-2; no clear D. The V end was cut by 3 bases, the J end by 5 bases, with 10 bases between. Germline CDR1 reads MNHEY; CDR2 reads SMNVEV (reference sequence). The CDR3 is 13 amino acids.

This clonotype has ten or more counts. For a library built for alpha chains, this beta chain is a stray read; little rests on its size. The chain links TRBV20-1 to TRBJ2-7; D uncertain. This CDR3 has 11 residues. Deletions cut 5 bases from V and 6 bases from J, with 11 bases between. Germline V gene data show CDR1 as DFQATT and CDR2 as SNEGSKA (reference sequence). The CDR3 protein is CSAWASPEQYF. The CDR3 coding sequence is TGCAGTGCTTGGGCCTCCCCCGAGCAGTACTTC.

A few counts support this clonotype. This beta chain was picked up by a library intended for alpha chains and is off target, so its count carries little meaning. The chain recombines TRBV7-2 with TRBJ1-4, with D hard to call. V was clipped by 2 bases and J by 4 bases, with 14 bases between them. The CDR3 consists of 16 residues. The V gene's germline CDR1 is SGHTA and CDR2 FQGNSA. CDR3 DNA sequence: TGTGCCAGCAGCTTAAAGATGGGCGCGGTTAATGAAAAACTGTTTTTT. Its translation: CASSLKMGAVNEKLFF.

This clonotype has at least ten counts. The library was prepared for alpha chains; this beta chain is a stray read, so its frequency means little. The CDR3 region has the DNA TGCAGTGCTATCAGCTCTGGGGCCAACGTCCTGACTTTC. Translating it yields CSAISSGANVLTF. V and J are TRBV20-1 and TRBJ2-6; unclear D gene. The V gene lost 4 bases and the J gene lost 0 bases, with 4 bases spanning the gap. This CDR3 is built from 13 residues. CDR1 is DFQATT, CDR2 SNEGSKA, per germline (reference sequence).

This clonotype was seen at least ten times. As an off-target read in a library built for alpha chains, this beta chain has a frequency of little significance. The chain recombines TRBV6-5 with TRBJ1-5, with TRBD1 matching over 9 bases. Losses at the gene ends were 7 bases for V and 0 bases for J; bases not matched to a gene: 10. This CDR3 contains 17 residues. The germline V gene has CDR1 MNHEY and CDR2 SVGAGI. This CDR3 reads CASTEPGTGFSNQPQHF. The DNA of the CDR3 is TGTGCCAGCACCGAACCCGGGACAGGGTTTAGCAATCAGCCCCAGCATTTT.

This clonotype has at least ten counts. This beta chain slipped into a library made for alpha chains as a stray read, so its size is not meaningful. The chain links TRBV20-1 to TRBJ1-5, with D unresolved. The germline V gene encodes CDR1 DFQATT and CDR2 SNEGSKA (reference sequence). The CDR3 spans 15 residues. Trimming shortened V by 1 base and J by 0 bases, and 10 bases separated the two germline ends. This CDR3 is CSARAGEYSNQPQHF. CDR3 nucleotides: TGCAGTGCTAGAGCAGGAGAATATAGCAATCAGCCCCAGCATTTT.

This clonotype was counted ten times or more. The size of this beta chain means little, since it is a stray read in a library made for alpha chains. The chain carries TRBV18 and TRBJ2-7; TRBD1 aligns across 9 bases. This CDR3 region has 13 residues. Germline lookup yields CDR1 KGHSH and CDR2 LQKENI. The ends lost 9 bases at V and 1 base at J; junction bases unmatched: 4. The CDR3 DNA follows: TGTGCCAGTACGGGACAGGGTTCCTACGAGCAGTACTTC. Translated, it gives CASTGQGSYEQYF.

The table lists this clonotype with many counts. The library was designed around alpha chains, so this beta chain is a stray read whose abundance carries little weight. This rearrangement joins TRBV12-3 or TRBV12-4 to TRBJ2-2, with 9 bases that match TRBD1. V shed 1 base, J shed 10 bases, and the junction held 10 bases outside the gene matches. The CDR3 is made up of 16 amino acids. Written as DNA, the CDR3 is TGTGCCAGCAGTTTAGTTGGTTGGACAGGGGCGAAGGAGCTGTTTTTT. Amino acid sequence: CASSLVGWTGAKELFF.

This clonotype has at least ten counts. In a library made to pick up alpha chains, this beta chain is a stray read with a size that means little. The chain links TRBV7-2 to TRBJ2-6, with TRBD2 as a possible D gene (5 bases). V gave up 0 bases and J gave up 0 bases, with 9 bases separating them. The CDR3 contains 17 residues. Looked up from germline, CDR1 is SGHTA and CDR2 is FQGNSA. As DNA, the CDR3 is TGTGCCAGCAGCTTAGCACGGGGTGGCTCTGGGGCCAACGTCCTGACTTTC. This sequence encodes CASSLARGGSGANVLTF.

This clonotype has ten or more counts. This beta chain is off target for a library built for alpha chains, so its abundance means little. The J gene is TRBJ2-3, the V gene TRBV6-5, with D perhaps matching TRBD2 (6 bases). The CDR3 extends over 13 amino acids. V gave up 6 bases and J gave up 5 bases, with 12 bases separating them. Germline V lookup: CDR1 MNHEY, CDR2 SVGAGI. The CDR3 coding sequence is TGTGCCAGCAGGACTAGAATGGAAGATACGCAGTATTTT. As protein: CASRTRMEDTQYF.

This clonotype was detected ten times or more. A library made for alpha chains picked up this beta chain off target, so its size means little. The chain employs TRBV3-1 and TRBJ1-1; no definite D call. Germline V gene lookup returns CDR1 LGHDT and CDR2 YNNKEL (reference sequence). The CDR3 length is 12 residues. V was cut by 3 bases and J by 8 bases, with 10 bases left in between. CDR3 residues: CASSQGSREAFF. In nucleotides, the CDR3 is TGTGCCAGCAGCCAGGGTTCCCGCGAAGCTTTCTTT.

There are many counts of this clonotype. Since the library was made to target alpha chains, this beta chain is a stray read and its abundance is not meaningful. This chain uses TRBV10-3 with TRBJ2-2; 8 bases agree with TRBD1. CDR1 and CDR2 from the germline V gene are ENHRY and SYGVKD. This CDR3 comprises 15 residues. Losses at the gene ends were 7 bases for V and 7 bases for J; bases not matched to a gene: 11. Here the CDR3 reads CAITEGTGIGGELFF. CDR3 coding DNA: TGTGCCATCACCGAAGGGACAGGCATTGGCGGGGAGCTGTTTTTT.

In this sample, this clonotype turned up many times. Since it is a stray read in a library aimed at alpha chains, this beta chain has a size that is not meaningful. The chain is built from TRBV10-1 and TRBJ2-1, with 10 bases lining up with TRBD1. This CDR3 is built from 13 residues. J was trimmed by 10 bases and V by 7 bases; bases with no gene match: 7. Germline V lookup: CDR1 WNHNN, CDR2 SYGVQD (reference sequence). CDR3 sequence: CASNPGTGDEQFF. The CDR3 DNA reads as TGCGCCAGCAACCCCGGGACAGGGGACGAGCAGTTCTTC.

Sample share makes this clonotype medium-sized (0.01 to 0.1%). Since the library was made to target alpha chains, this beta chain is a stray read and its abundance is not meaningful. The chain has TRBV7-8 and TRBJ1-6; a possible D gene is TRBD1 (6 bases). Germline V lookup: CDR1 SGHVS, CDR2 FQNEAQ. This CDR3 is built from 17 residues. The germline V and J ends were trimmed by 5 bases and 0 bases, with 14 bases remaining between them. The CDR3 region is CASSTSQGSSYNSPLHF. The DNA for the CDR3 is TGTGCCAGCAGCACTTCGCAGGGGAGCTCCTATAATTCACCCCTCCACTTT.

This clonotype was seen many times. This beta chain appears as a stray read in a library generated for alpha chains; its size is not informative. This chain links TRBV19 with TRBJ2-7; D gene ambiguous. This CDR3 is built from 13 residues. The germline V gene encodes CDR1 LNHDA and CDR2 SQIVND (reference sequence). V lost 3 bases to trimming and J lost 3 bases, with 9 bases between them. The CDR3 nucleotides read TGTGCCAGTAGTATCCTGGGGAACTACGAGCAGTACTTC. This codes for CASSILGNYEQYF.

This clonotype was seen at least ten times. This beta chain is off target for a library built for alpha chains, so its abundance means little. CDR3 amino acids: CASSEQGLASPLHF. Written as DNA, the CDR3 is TGTGCCAGCAGTGAACAGGGACTCGCTTCACCCCTCCACTTT. This chain joins TRBV12-3 or TRBV12-4 and TRBJ1-6; possibly TRBD1 for D (6 bases). The CDR3 runs 14 residues. V shed 5 bases and J shed 9 bases, with 14 bases lying between them.

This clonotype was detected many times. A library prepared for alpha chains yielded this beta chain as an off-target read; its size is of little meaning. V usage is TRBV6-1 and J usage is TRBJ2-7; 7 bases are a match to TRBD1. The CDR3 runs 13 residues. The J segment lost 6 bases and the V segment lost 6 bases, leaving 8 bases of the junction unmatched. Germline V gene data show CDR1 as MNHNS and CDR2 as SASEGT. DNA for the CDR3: TGTGCCAGCAGCCAGAACAGGGGCTCCGAGCAGTACGTC. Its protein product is CASSQNRGSEQYV.

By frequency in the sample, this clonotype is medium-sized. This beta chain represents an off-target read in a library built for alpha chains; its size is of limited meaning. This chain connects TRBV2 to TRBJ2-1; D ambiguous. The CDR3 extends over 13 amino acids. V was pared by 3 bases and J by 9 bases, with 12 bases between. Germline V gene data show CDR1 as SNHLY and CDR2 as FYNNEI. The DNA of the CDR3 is TGTGCCAGCAGTGACCCCCCCACCTCTGAGCAGTTCTTC. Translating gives CASSDPPTSEQFF. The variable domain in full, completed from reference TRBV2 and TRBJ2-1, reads EPEVTQTPSHQVTQMGQEVILRCVPISNHLYFYWYRQILGQKVEFLVSFYNNEISEKSEIFDDQFSVERPDGSNFTLKIRSTKLEDSAMYFCASSDPPTSEQFFGPGTRLTVL.

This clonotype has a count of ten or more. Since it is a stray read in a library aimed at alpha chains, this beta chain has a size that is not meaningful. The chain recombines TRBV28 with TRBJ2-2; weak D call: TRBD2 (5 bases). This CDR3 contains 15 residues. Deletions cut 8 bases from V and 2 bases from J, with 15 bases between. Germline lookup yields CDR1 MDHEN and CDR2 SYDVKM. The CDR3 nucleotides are TGTGCCAGCTCCCCCGTCCGGGGAAACACCGGGGAGCTGTTTTTT. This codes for CASSPVRGNTGELFF.

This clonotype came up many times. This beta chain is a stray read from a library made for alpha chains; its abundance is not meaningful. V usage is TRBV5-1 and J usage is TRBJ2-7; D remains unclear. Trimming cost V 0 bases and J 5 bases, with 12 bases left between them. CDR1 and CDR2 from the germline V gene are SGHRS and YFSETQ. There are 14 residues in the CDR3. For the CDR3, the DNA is TGCGCCAGCAGCTTGGAGCCCACTGGGAACGAGCAGTACTTC. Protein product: CASSLEPTGNEQYF.

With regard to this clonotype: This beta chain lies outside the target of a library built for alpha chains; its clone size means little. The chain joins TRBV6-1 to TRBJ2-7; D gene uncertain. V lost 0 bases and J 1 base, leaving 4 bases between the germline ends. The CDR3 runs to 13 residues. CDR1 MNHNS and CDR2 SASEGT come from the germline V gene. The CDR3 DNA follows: TGTGCCAGCAGTGAAGCGGGGTCCTACGAGCAGTACTTC. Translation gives CASSEAGSYEQYF.

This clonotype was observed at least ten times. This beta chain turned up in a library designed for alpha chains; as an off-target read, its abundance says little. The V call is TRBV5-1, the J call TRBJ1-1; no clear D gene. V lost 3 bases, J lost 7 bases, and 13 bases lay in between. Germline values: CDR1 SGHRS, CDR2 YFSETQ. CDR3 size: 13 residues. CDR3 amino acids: CASSSLDTGEAFF. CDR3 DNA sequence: TGCGCCAGCAGCTCCCTCGATACGGGTGAAGCTTTCTTT.